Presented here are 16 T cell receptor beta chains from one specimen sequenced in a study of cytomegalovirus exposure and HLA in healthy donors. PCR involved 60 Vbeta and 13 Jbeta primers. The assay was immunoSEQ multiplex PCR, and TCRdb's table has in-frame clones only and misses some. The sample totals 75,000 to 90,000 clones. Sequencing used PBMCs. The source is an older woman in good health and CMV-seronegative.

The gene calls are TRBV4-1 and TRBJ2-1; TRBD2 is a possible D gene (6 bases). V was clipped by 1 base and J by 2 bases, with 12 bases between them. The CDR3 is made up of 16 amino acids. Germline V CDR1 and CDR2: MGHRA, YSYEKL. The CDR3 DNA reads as TGCGCCAGCAGCCAAGTTCCGGGAGAGACCTACAATGAGCAGTTCTTC. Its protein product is CASSQVPGETYNEQFF.

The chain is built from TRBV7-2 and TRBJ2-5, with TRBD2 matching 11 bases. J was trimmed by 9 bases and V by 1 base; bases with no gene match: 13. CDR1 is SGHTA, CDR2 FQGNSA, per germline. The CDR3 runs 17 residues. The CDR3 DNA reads TGTGCCAGCAGCTTAGATATTAGCGGGAGGGCCGGGGTGGCCCAGTACTTC. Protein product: CASSLDISGRAGVAQYF.

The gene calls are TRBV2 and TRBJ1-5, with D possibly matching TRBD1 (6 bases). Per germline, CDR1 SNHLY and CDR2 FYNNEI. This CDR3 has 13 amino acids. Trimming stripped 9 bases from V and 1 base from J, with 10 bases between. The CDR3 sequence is CASRDNSNQPQHF. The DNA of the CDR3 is TGTGCCAGTCGGGACAACAGCAATCAGCCCCAGCATTTT.

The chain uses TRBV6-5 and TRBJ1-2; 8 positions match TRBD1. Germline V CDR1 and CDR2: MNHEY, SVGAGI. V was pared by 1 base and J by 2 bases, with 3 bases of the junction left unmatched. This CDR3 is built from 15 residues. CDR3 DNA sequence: TGTGCCAGCAGTTACTTTCACAGGGGGAACTATGGCTACACCTTC. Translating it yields CASSYFHRGNYGYTF.

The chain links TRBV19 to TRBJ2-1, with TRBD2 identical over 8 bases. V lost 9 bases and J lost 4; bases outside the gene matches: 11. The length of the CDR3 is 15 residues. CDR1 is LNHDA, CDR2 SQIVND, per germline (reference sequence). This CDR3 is CASGRGSPLYNEQFF. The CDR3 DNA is TGTGCCAGCGGGAGGGGAAGCCCACTGTACAATGAGCAGTTCTTC.

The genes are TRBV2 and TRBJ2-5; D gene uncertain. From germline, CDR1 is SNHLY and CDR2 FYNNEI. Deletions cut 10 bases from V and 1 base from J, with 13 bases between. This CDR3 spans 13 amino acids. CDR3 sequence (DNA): TGTGCCACGACTTTTACCCCCCAAGAGACCCAGTACTTC. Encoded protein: CATTFTPQETQYF.

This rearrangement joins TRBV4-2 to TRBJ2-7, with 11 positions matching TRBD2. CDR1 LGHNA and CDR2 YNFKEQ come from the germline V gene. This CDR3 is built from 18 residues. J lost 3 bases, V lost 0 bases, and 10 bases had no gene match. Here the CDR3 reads CASSQDFKLAGGFYEQYF. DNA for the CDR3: TGTGCCAGCAGCCAAGACTTCAAGCTAGCGGGAGGTTTCTACGAGCAGTACTTC.

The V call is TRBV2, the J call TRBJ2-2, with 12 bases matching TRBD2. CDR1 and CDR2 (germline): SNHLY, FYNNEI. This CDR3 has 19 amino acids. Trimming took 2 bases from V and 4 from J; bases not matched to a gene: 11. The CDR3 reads CASSEWASGRGAGTGELFF. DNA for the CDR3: TGTGCCAGCAGTGAATGGGCTAGCGGGAGGGGGGCCGGCACCGGGGAGCTGTTTTTT.

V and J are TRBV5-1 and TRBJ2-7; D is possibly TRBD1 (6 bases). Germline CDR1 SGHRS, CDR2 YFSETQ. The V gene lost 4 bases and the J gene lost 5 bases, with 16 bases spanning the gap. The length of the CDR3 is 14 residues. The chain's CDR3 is CASSTTGQYDEQYF. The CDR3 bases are TGCGCCAGCAGCACAACAGGACAGTATGACGAGCAGTACTTC.

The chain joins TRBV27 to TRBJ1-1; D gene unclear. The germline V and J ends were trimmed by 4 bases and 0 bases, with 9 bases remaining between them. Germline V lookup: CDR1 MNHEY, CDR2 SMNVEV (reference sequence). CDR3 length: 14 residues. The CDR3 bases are TGTGCCAGCAGTTCCCCACATATGAACACTGAAGCTTTCTTT. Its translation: CASSSPHMNTEAFF.

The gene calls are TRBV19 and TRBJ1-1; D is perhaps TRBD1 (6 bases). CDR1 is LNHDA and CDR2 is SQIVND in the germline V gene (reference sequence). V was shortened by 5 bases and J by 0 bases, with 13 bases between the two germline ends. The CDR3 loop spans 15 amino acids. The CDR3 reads CASSSRGGVNTEAFF. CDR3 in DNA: TGTGCCAGTAGTTCGAGGGGGGGGGTGAACACTGAAGCTTTCTTT.

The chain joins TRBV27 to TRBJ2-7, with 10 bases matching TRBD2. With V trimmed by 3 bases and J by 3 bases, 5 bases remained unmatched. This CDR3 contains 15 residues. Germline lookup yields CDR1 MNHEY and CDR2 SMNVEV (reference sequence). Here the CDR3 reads CASSFTLAGGYEQYF. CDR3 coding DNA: TGTGCCAGCAGTTTCACCTTAGCGGGAGGCTACGAGCAGTACTTC.

CDR3 protein: CASSKSSGSSYEQYF. CDR3 DNA sequence: TGTGCCAGTAGTAAATCTAGCGGGAGCTCCTACGAGCAGTACTTC. The gene calls are TRBV19 and TRBJ2-7; 10 bases are shared with TRBD2. There are 15 residues in the CDR3. Germline V gene sequence: CDR1 LNHDA, CDR2 SQIVND (reference sequence). V was clipped by 4 bases and J by 0 bases; unmatched bases: 3.

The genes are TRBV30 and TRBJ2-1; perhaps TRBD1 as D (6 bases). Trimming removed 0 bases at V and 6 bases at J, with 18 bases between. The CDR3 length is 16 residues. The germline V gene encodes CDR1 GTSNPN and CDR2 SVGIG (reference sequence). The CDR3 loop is CAWSVYGTGWRNEQFF. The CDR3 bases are TGTGCCTGGAGTGTATATGGAACAGGGTGGCGCAATGAGCAGTTCTTC.

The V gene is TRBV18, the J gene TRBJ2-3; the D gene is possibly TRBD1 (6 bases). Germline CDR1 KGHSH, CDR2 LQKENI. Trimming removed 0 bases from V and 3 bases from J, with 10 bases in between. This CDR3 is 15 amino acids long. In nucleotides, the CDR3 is TGTGCCAGCTCACCACCGACAGGCAGGACAGATACGCAGTATTTT. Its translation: CASSPPTGRTDTQYF.

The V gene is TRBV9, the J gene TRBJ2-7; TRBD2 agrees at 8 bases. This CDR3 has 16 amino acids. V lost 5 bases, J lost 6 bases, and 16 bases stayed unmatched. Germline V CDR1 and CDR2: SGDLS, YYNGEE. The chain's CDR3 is CASSRGSGGAPFEQYF. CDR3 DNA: TGTGCCAGCAGTCGGGGGAGCGGGGGCGCCCCCTTCGAGCAGTACTTC.